This TCR beta chain was sequenced during a study of beta chain features in type 1 diabetes. Study information: When patients were set against healthy donors, age, gender and cell yields were similar. Study-wide findings and caveats: Individuals with type 1 diabetes displayed fewer insertions and more deletions at VDJ junctions.

This clone occurred a few times. Its antigen remains unknown. Expressed TCRB transcripts were sequenced, since all the RNA that had been isolated was reverse transcribed. Here immunoSEQ multiplex PCR was the method, and the copy in TCRdb shows in-frame clones only, minus some. The data show 140,000 to 150,000 clones, roughly a tenth seen once. Using CD45RO/CCR7/CD25/CD127/CD95/CD27, CD4+ naive, central memory, regulatory and stem cell-like memory cells were sorted. The material sequenced was naive CD4+ T cells from blood. This clonotype originated in a young man in good health.

The CDR3 nucleotides read TGTGCCAGCTCACCGGGACAGGGGGCCCCCAATCAGCCCCAGCATTTT. Translated: CASSPGQGAPNQPQHF. The chain couples TRBV18 to TRBJ1-5; TRBD1 matches 12 bases. The germline CDR1 and CDR2 sequences are KGHSH and LQKENI. Germline trimming cut 3 bases from V and 3 bases from J; bases unmatched to any gene: 3. This CDR3 spans 16 amino acids.